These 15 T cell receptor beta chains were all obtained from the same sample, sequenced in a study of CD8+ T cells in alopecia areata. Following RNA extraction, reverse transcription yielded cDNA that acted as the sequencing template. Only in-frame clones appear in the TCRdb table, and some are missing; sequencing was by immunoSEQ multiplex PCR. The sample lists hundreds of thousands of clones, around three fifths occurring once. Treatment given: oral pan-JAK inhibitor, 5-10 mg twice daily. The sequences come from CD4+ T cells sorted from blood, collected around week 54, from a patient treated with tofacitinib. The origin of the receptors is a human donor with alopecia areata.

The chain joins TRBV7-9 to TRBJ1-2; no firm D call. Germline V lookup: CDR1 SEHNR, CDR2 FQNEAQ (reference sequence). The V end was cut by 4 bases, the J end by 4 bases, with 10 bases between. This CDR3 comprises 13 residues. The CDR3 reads CASSSQGSYGYTF. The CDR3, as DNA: TGTGCCAGCAGCTCCCAAGGCAGCTATGGCTACACCTTC. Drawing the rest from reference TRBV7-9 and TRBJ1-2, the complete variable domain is DTGVSQNPRHKITKRGQNVTFRCDPISEHNRLYWYRQTLGQGPEFLTYFQNEAQLEKSRLLSDRFSAERPKGSFSTLEIQRTEQGDSAMYLCASSSQGSYGYTFGSGTRLTVV.

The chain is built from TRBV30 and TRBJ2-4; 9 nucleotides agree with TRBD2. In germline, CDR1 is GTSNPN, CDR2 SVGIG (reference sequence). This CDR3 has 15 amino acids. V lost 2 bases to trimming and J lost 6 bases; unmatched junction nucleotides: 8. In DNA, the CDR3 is TGTGCCTGGAGTTTGGGCGGGGGGGCGAGAAACATTCAGTACTTC. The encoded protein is CAWSLGGGARNIQYF.

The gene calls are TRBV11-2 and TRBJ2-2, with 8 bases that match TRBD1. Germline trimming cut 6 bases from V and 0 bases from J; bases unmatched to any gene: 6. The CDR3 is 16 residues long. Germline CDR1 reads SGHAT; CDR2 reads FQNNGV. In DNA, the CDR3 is TGTGCCAGCAGACTAGAGACAGGGGCGAACACCGGGGAGCTGTTTTTT. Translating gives CASRLETGANTGELFF.

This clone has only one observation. The CDR3 DNA sequence: TGTGCCAGCAGTTACTCGAGCGCGGGATCACCCCTCCACTTT. Protein: CASSYSSAGSPLHF. V and J are TRBV6-5 and TRBJ1-6, with D uncertain. This CDR3 comprises 14 residues. V shed 0 bases and J shed 10 bases, with 10 bases lying between them. Looked up from germline, CDR1 is MNHEY and CDR2 is SVGAGI.

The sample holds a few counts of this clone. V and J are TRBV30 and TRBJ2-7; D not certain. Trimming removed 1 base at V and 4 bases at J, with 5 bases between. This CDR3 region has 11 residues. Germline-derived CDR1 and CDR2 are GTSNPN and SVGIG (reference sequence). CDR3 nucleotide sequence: TGTGCCTGGAGTGGACTGTACGAGCAGTACTTC. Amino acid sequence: CAWSGLYEQYF.

The CDR3 region is CASSLEAVRETQYF. In nucleotides, the CDR3 is TGCGCCAGCAGCTTGGAGGCCGTCCGGGAGACCCAGTACTTC. The V and J genes are TRBV5-1 and TRBJ2-5, with unresolved D. Germline CDR1 and CDR2: SGHRS and YFSETQ. V lost 0 bases and J lost 5, with 11 bases in between. This CDR3 region has 14 residues.

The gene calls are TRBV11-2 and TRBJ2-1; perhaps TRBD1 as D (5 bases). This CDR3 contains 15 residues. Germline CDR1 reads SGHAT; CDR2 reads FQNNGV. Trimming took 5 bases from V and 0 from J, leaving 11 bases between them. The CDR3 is CASSLRQTSYNEQFF. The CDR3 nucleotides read TGTGCCAGCAGCCTACGACAGACCTCCTACAATGAGCAGTTCTTC.

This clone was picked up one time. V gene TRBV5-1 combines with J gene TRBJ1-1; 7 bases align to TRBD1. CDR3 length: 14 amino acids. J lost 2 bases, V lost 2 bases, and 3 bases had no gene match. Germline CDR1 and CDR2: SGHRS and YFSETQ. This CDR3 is CASSFDRVNTEAFF. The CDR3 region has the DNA TGCGCCAGCAGCTTCGACAGGGTTAACACTGAAGCTTTCTTT.

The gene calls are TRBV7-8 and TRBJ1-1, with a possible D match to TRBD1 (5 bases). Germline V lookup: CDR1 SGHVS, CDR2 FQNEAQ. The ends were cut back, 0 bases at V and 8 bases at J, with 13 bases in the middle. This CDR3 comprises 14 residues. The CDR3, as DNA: TGTGCCAGCAGCTTAGCGTTCGGGGCCTTAGAAGCTTTCTTT. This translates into CASSLAFGALEAFF.

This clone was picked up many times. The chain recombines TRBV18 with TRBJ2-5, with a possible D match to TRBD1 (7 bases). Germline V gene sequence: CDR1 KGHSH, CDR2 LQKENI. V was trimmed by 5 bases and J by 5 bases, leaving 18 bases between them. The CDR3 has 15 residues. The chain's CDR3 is CASSTNSPGGETQYF. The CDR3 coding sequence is TGTGCCAGCTCAACAAACTCCCCAGGGGGGGAGACCCAGTACTTC.

CDR3 residues: CAWAMGEHLDLGKQYF. The CDR3 nucleotides are TGTGCCTGGGCGATGGGGGAGCATCTGGACTTGGGAAAGCAGTACTTC. This chain connects TRBV30 to TRBJ2-7; D possibly matches TRBD1 or TRBD2 (5 bases each). Germline loops: CDR1 GTSNPN, CDR2 SVGIG (reference sequence). The CDR3 sequence is 16 residues long. V was trimmed by 5 bases and J by 8 bases, leaving 28 bases between them.

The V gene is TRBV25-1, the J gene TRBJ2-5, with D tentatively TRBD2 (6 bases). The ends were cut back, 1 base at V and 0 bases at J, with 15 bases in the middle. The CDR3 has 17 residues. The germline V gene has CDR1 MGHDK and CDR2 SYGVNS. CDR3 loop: CASSELVRAGYQETQYF. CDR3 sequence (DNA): TGTGCCAGCAGTGAATTGGTTAGGGCGGGGTACCAAGAGACCCAGTACTTC.

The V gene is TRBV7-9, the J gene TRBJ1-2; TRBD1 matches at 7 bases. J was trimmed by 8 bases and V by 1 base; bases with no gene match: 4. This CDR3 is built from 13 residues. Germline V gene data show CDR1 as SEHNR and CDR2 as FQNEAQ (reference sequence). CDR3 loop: CASSLDRGDGYTF. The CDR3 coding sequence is TGTGCCAGCAGCTTAGACAGGGGAGACGGCTACACCTTC.

The CDR3 loop is CATSTTQVYQETQYF. The CDR3 region has the DNA TGTGCCACCAGCACCACTCAGGTGTACCAAGAGACCCAGTACTTC. V and J are TRBV15 and TRBJ2-5; D unclear. CDR1 is LNHNV, CDR2 YYDKDF, per germline (reference sequence). The length of the CDR3 is 15 residues. Trimming pared 4 bases from V and 0 bases from J, leaving 12 bases between.

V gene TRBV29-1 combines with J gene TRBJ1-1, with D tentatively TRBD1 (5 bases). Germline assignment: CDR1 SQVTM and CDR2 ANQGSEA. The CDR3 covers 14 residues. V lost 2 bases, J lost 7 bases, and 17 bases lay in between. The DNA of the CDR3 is TGCAGCGTTGAAAGGGGTGGGGTGATGGGTGAAGCTTTCTTT. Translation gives CSVERGGVMGEAFF.